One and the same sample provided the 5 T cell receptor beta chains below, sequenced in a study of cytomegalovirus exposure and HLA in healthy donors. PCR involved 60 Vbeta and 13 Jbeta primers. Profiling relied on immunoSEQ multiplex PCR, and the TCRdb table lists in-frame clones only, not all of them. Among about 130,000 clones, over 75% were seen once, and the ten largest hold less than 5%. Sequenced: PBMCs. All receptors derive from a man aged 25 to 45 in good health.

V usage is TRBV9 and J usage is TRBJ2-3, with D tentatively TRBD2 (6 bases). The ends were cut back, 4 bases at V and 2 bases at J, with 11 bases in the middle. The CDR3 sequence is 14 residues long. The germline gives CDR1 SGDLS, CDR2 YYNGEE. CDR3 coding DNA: TGTGCCAGCAGCAGCCGGGACTCCACAGATACGCAGTATTTT. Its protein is CASSSRDSTDTQYF. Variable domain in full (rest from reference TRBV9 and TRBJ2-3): DSGVTQTPKHLITATGQRVTLRCSPRSGDLSVYWYQQSLDQGLQFLIQYYNGEERAKGNILERFSAQQFPDLHSELNLSSLELGDSALYFCASSSRDSTDTQYFGPGTRLTVL.

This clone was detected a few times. The CDR3 protein is CASSTGTGAGLISGNTIYF. The CDR3, as DNA: TGTGCCAGCAGCACCGGGACAGGGGCTGGGTTAATCTCTGGAAACACCATATATTTT. The V and J genes are TRBV7-2 and TRBJ1-3; 10 bases line up with TRBD1. CDR1 SGHTA and CDR2 FQGNSA come from the germline V gene. This CDR3 region has 19 residues. Losses at the gene ends were 5 bases for V and 0 bases for J; bases not matched to a gene: 13.

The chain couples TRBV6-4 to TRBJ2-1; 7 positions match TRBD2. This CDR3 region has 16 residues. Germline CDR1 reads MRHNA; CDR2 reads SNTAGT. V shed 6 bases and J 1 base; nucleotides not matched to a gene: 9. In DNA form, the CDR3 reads TGTGCCAGCAGCGGTGGCCTAGCGGTTTCCTACAATGAGCAGTTCTTC. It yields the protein CASSGGLAVSYNEQFF.

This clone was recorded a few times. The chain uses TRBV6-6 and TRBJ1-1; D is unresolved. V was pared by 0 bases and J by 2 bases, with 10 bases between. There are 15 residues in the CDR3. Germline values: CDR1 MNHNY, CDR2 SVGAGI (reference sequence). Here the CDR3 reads CASSYSGRENTEAFF. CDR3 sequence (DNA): TGTGCCAGCAGTTACTCCGGACGGGAAAACACTGAAGCTTTCTTT.

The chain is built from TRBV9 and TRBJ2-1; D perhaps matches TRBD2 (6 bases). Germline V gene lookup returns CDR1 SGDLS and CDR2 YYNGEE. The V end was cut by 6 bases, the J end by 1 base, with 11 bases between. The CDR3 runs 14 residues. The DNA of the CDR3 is TGTGCCAGCACCCCTGGAGGGTCCTACAATGAGCAGTTCTTC. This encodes CASTPGGSYNEQFF.